The 27 T cell receptor beta chains presented below share a single source sample, sequenced in a study of blood T cell repertoires in COVID-19. The data were produced by immunoSEQ multiplex PCR, yet TCRdb's version contains in-frame clones alone and is incomplete. The sample has 360,000 or so clones, roughly nine tenths seen once. The sample comprised PBMCs or T cells enriched from blood (not recorded which). These receptors were taken from a woman in her twenties or thirties who had recovered from COVID-19.

The genes are TRBV27 and TRBJ2-1, with D possibly TRBD1 on 5 matching bases. Germline CDR1 and CDR2: MNHEY and SMNVEV (reference sequence). V was pared by 4 bases and J by 3 bases, with 22 bases between. This CDR3 region has 18 residues. The CDR3 nucleotides read TGTGCCAGCAGTTCAATACCGCATTTCAGCAGGGACTACAATGAGCAGTTCTTC. It is translated as CASSSIPHFSRDYNEQFF.

J is TRBJ1-2 and V is TRBV20-1; D may be TRBD1 (5 bases). The V end was cut by 3 bases, the J end by 5 bases, with 13 bases between. CDR3 size: 13 residues. Germline V gene sequence: CDR1 DFQATT, CDR2 SNEGSKA (reference sequence). The CDR3: CSASPESGYGYTF. DNA for the CDR3: TGCAGTGCTAGTCCGGAGTCAGGGTATGGCTACACCTTC.

The chain combines TRBV7-9 with TRBJ1-5, with D uncertain. CDR1 and CDR2 from the germline V gene are SEHNR and FQNEAQ (reference sequence). The CDR3 has 14 residues. Trimming pared 0 bases from V and 9 bases from J, leaving 12 bases between. The CDR3 protein is CASSLAGSPGPQHF. CDR3 DNA: TGTGCCAGCAGCTTAGCCGGGTCTCCCGGGCCCCAGCATTTT.

The chain combines TRBV6-5 with TRBJ1-1; weak D call: TRBD1 (5 bases). The CDR3 is 15 residues long. Germline CDR1 is MNHEY and CDR2 is SVGAGI. Trimming left V 0 bases short and J 6 bases short, with 14 bases between. This CDR3 reads CASSYSRSWGAEAFF. CDR3 coding DNA: TGTGCCAGCAGTTACTCGCGGAGTTGGGGCGCTGAAGCTTTCTTT.

This clone was detected only once. The chain is built from TRBV5-1 and TRBJ1-1, with D hard to call. CDR3 length equals 15 residues. Germline V gene lookup returns CDR1 SGHRS and CDR2 YFSETQ. The germline V and J ends were trimmed by 0 bases and 3 bases, with 12 bases remaining between them. The CDR3 bases are TGCGCCAGCAGCTTGGGTTGGGCCGGGGACACTGAAGCTTTCTTT. It yields the protein CASSLGWAGDTEAFF.

This chain connects TRBV7-9 to TRBJ1-3; D not resolved. Germline V gene lookup returns CDR1 SEHNR and CDR2 FQNEAQ (reference sequence). V was cut by 3 bases and J by 6 bases, with 6 bases left in between. The CDR3 extends over 12 amino acids. The CDR3: CASSFSENTIYF. The CDR3 region has the DNA TGTGCCAGCAGCTTCTCAGAAAACACCATATATTTT.

The chain recombines TRBV27 with TRBJ1-2; a possible D gene is TRBD1 (6 bases). The CDR3 loop spans 15 amino acids. With 0 bases removed from V and 7 bases from J, the gap between germline ends came to 15 bases. Per the germline V gene, CDR1 is MNHEY and CDR2 is SMNVEV (reference sequence). The CDR3 DNA follows: TGTGCCAGCAGTTTATCAAGCGGGGGGCTCAGTGGCTACACCTTC. Its translation: CASSLSSGGLSGYTF.

The rearrangement joins TRBV29-1 to TRBJ1-1, with D uncertain. Deletions cut 2 bases from V and 6 bases from J, with 10 bases between. Per germline, CDR1 SQVTM and CDR2 ANQGSEA. This CDR3 has 12 amino acids. In DNA, the CDR3 is TGCAGCGTTGAAAACCCCGGGGCTGAAGCTTTCTTT. Encoded protein: CSVENPGAEAFF.

This clone was seen once. The chain recombines TRBV4-1 with TRBJ2-7, with 7 bases fitting TRBD2. V was clipped by 1 base and J by 4 bases; unmatched bases: 7. Germline CDR1 MGHRA, CDR2 YSYEKL. CDR3 length equals 15 residues. CDR3 amino acids: CASSQGGLPQYEQYF. The CDR3 nucleotides read TGCGCCAGCAGCCAAGGGGGACTACCCCAGTACGAGCAGTACTTC.

The chain has TRBV7-6 and TRBJ2-1; 10 nucleotides match TRBD2. The CDR3 sequence is 17 residues long. V dropped 1 base and J dropped 4; count of bases not matched to a gene: 7. The germline V gene encodes CDR1 SGHVS and CDR2 FNYEAQ. CDR3 bases: TGTGCCAGCAGCTTAGAAGCGGGGGGGCCGGAGTACAATGAGCAGTTCTTC. Residues: CASSLEAGGPEYNEQFF.

The CDR3, as DNA: TGTGCCAGCAGCCCCTCGGGAGTATCTGGGGCCAACGTCCTGACTTTC. Its protein product is CASSPSGVSGANVLTF. This chain connects TRBV7-6 to TRBJ2-6; a possible D gene is TRBD2 (6 bases). The CDR3 length is 16 residues. The germline V and J ends were trimmed by 5 bases and 1 base, with 12 bases remaining between them. CDR1 SGHVS and CDR2 FNYEAQ come from the germline V gene.

The V gene is TRBV3-1 (or the pseudogene TRBV3-2), the J gene TRBJ2-7; D perhaps matches TRBD2 (5 bases). This CDR3 has 12 amino acids. V was trimmed by 1 base and J by 7 bases, leaving 8 bases between them. From germline, CDR1 is LGHDT and CDR2 YNNKEL (reference sequence). The CDR3 spells CASSQVGEEQYF. Written as DNA, the CDR3 is TGTGCCAGCAGCCAAGTCGGGGAGGAGCAGTACTTC.

This chain joins TRBV7-9 and TRBJ2-7; D is possibly TRBD1 (6 bases). The length of the CDR3 is 15 residues. The germline V gene encodes CDR1 SEHNR and CDR2 FQNEAQ (reference sequence). V was clipped by 4 bases and J by 4 bases, with 17 bases between them. CDR3 loop: CASSSPTGFQYEQYF. The CDR3 coding sequence is TGTGCCAGCAGCTCGCCGACAGGTTTTCAGTACGAGCAGTACTTC.

This rearrangement joins TRBV29-1 to TRBJ1-1; TRBD1 is a possible D gene (6 bases). This CDR3 has 11 residues. CDR1 SQVTM and CDR2 ANQGSEA come from the germline V gene. V was clipped by 4 bases and J by 8 bases, with 11 bases between them. The CDR3 here is CSVATGMEAFF. CDR3 nucleotides: TGCAGCGTTGCCACAGGGATGGAAGCTTTCTTT.

V and J are TRBV21-1 and TRBJ1-2. TRBV21-1 is given as a pseudogene. The CDR3 extends over 12 amino acids. CDR3 sequence reads: CASNIKERNYTF. The CDR3 DNA sequence: TGTGCCAGCAACATAAAGGAGAGGAACTACACCTTC.

The V gene is TRBV5-1, the J gene TRBJ2-2; 14 nucleotides agree with TRBD2. V was pared by 4 bases and J by 4 bases, with 6 bases of the junction left unmatched. The CDR3 is made up of 17 amino acids. Germline assignment: CDR1 SGHRS and CDR2 YFSETQ. The CDR3 spells CASSQGLAGAITGELFF. CDR3 nucleotides: TGCGCCAGCAGCCAGGGACTAGCGGGGGCTATCACCGGGGAGCTGTTTTTT.

This clone showed up just a few times. This sequence joins TRBV12-5 and TRBJ2-1, with 11 bases matching TRBD2. Germline CDR1 reads LGHNT; CDR2 reads FRNRAP. After removal of 1 base from V and 4 bases from J, the junction contained 6 bases not matched to a gene. The CDR3 sequence is 17 residues long. The CDR3 DNA follows: TGTGCTAGTGGTTTGGGCCTAGCGGGGGGAATTTACAATGAGCAGTTCTTC. This translates into CASGLGLAGGIYNEQFF.

The V and J genes are TRBV19 and TRBJ2-1, with unresolved D. Between the trimmed V and J ends, which lost 7 bases and 0 bases, there was a span of 13 bases. The CDR3 runs 15 residues. CDR1 is LNHDA and CDR2 is SQIVND in the germline V gene (reference sequence). The DNA for the CDR3 is TGTGCCAGTACCAAAGCAGGAATCTCCTACAATGAGCAGTTCTTC. It codes for CASTKAGISYNEQFF.

The V call is TRBV5-1, the J call TRBJ2-1, with 15 bases aligning to TRBD2. Germline CDR1 is SGHRS and CDR2 is YFSETQ. The trim removed 2 bases at V and 0 bases at J, leaving 12 bases unmatched. CDR3 size: 21 residues. In DNA form, the CDR3 reads TGCGCCAGCAGCTTTCTACCCGGACTAGCGGGGGGGAAATACTCCTACAATGAGCAGTTCTTC. Translation: CASSFLPGLAGGKYSYNEQFF.

CDR3 coding DNA: TGTGCCAGCAGTTTTTACGCGGACAGGGATTCACCCCTCCACTTT. Its protein is CASSFYADRDSPLHF. The chain uses TRBV2 and TRBJ1-6, with 8 bases aligning to TRBD1. Per the germline V gene, CDR1 is SNHLY and CDR2 is FYNNEI. The CDR3 is 15 amino acids. V lost 5 bases to trimming and J lost 8 bases; unmatched junction nucleotides: 8.

The chain joins TRBV2 to TRBJ2-5; D not certain. The V end was cut by 4 bases, the J end by 3 bases, with 12 bases between. This CDR3 spans 14 amino acids. The V gene's germline CDR1 is SNHLY and CDR2 FYNNEI. This CDR3 reads CASSGLAEKETQYF. CDR3 coding DNA: TGTGCCAGCAGTGGGTTGGCGGAAAAAGAGACCCAGTACTTC.

This clone was seen a single time. This chain connects TRBV25-1 to TRBJ1-2; no reliable D call. CDR3 size: 13 residues. CDR1 is MGHDK and CDR2 is SYGVNS in the germline V gene. V was shortened by 4 bases and J by 4 bases, with 10 bases between the two germline ends. The CDR3 region has the DNA TGTGCCAGCAGTGCCGGGGAACCCTATGGCTACACCTTC. Translated, it gives CASSAGEPYGYTF.

This clone was observed a single time. The V and J genes are TRBV29-1 and TRBJ2-1; TRBD2 matches at 8 bases. J gave up 5 bases and V 6 bases, and 12 bases lay outside the gene matches. The V gene's germline CDR1 is SQVTM and CDR2 ANQGSEA. This CDR3 region has 15 residues. CDR3 coding DNA: TGCAGCGTCCGATCTAGACTAGCGCCTCACAATGAGCAGTTCTTC. It codes for CSVRSRLAPHNEQFF.

In this sample, this clone turned up a few times. The V and J genes are TRBV27 and TRBJ2-7; D is ambiguous. The V and J ends lost 5 bases and 0 bases respectively, with 11 bases between them. Germline-derived CDR1 and CDR2 are MNHEY and SMNVEV (reference sequence). The CDR3 has 14 amino acids. The CDR3 nucleotides are TGTGCCAGCAGTACCCCGGGTTTCTCCTACGAGCAGTACTTC. Translated, it gives CASSTPGFSYEQYF.

The gene calls are TRBV18 and TRBJ2-7; 9 bases are shared with TRBD2. From germline, CDR1 is KGHSH and CDR2 LQKENI. The V gene end was trimmed by 6 bases and the J gene end by 2 bases; junction bases not matched to a gene: 8. The CDR3 is 15 amino acids. The CDR3 loop is CASSLTASGAYEQYF. DNA for the CDR3: TGTGCCAGCTCCCTAACGGCTAGCGGGGCCTACGAGCAGTACTTC.

This clone showed up just a few times. The chain employs TRBV28 and TRBJ1-2; TRBD1 might be the D (6 bases). Looked up from germline, CDR1 is MDHEN and CDR2 is SYDVKM. Trimming shortened V by 1 base and J by 2 bases, and 8 bases separated the two germline ends. The CDR3 has 14 amino acids. CDR3 nucleotide sequence: TGTGCCAGCAGTTTATACCAGGGGAACTATGGCTACACCTTC. The encoded protein is CASSLYQGNYGYTF.

The rearrangement joins TRBV4-2 to TRBJ1-5; 8 bases are a match to TRBD1. The germline V gene encodes CDR1 LGHNA and CDR2 YNFKEQ. The CDR3 totals 14 residues. V lost 0 bases, J lost 6 bases, and 1 base stayed unmatched. CDR3 sequence (DNA): TGTGCCAGCAGCCAAGATCAGGGGGCTCAGCCCCAGCATTTT. This codes for CASSQDQGAQPQHF.